This T cell receptor beta chain was captured in a study of memory CD4+ T cells and cytomegalovirus serostatus. The sort gate was single viable CD3+CD4+CD8-CD45RO+ cells for memory CD4+ T cells. Produced via immunoSEQ multiplex PCR; TCRdb's table is partial and in-frame only. There are about 64,000 clones in the sample; 75% to 80% occur only once, and nearly 0.9% lies in the top ten. The CDR3 sequence is 14 residues long. The V gene's germline CDR1 is MDHEN and CDR2 SYDVKM. Trimming removed 3 bases from V and 7 bases from J, with 13 bases in between. V is TRBV28 and J is TRBJ1-5; D remains ambiguous. The receptor was derived from an adult in good health and CMV-seronegative. The material sequenced was memory CD4+ T cells from blood. The CDR3 DNA follows: TGTGCCAGCAGTTTTGGAGGTGGCGGGCAGCCCCAGCATTTT. Protein product: CASSFGGGGQPQHF. Full variable domain (missing parts from reference TRBV28 and TRBJ1-5): DVKVTQSSRYLVKRTGEKVFLECVQDMDHENMFWYRQDPGLGLRLIYFSYDVKMKEKGDIPEGYSVSREKKERFSLILESASTNQTSMYLCASSFGGGGQPQHFGDGTRLSIL.